This T cell receptor beta chain comes out of a study of blood T cell repertoires in COVID-19 (TCRdb year 2020). With regard to the full study: Collaborator samples came from the United States, Italy and Spain and covered acute and convalescent phases of COVID-19. The repertoires were released in a freely available public database intended as a resource for research on the immune response to SARS-CoV-2. Where HLA class I and class II types were available, the types were taken from metadata supplied by the sample provider, not from assay-based typing. The prospective study material was composed of cDNA or gDNA derived from T cells, B-cell-depleted T cells, or PBMCs. Sample metadata almost always included a de-identified subject ID, COVID-19 status, age in years and sex. Samples came from the ongoing ImmuneRACE study (first 160 participants) plus 1,254 subjects from 6 global collaborators. The dataset comprised deeply sampled blood TCRbeta repertoires from subjects exposed to, actively infected with, or recovered from COVID-19. Overall results and qualifications from the work: The amount of clinical and demographic metadata varied by source and participant and was provided uncurated.

The collaborating institutions used their own protocols to collect whole blood in K2EDTA tubes. For TCRbeta analysis, collaborator samples were shipped as frozen whole blood, as isolated PBMCs, or as DNA extracted from either sample type. Details on this clone: The antigen it recognizes is unknown. Base qualities are missing; no much larger clone stands one base away.

The CDR3 starts with the cysteine, ends with the phenylalanine, and has 14 residues. The entry retains the CDR3 DNA only, 42 bases that are in frame from base 1. Sequences MNHEY (CDR1) and SVGAGI (CDR2) are obtained from the germline V gene. V sheds 8 bases and J sheds 4 bases, leaving 15 bases between their ends. TCRbeta CDR3 regions were amplified from genomic DNA using the immunoSEQ Assay, a bias-controlled multiplex PCR. The paper's data handling went like this. The number of nucleated cells in each sample was estimated by amplification of reference gene primers within the assay. Sequence reads were collapsed and filtered to measure the absolute abundance of every unique TCRbeta CDR3 rearrangement. For each sample, productive Simpson clonality was calculated by taking the square root of Simpson's diversity index across productive rearrangements. TCRdb holds this immuneACCESS table with in-frame rearrangements only. Some clones are missing; in checked studies, unresolved V genes explain under half, and the rest has no known cause. For V, J and clone size, that table is used; D and trimming come from the DNA. The sample table contains over 350,000 clones; only one count was recorded for roughly 90% of them. Clones ranked in the top ten supply almost 1.5% of the sample.

In this chain, TRBV6-5 is recombined with TRBJ2-1; the D gene cannot be named for sure. This sequence originates from a woman aged 25 to 45 with active or convalescent COVID-19. The sequenced material came from peripheral blood. The CDR3 reads CASASTAVYNEQFF. The nucleotide sequence is TGTGCCAGCGCATCGACCGCGGTGTACAATGAGCAGTTCTTC.